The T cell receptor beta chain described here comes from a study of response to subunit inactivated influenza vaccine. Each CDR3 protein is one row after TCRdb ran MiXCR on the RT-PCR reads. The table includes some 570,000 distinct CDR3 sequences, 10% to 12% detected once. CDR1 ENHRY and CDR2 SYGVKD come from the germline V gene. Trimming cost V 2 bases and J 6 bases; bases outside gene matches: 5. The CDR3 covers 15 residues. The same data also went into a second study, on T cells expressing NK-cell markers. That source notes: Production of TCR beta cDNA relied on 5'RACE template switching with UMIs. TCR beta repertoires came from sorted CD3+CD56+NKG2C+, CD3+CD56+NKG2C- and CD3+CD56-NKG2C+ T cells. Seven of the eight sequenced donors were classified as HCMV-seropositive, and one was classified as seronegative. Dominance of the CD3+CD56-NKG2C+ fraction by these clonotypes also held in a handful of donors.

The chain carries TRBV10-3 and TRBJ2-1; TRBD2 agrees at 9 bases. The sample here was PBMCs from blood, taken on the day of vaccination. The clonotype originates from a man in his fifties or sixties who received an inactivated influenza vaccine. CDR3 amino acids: CAISEGGLAGNEQFF. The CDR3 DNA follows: TGTGCCATCAGTGAGGGGGGACTAGCAGGCAATGAGCAGTTCTTC.